This TCR beta chain was sequenced during a study of T cell repertoires in cytomegalovirus infection. Study summary: Signatures in public TCR beta sequences pointed to both CMV infection and matching HLA type. Study-wide findings and caveats: Across the ex vivo response, the dominant clonotypes were HLA-C-restricted CMV-specific TCR beta clonotypes.

With regard to this clonotype: Its target is unknown.

Trimming removed 9 bases from V and 0 bases from J, with 16 bases in between. This CDR3 has 15 amino acids. Germline lookup yields CDR1 SGHVS and CDR2 FNYEAQ. TCRdb ran MiXCR on the reads and lists one entry per CDR3 protein. This table has tens of thousands of distinct CDR3 sequences, more than 25% appearing once. This TCR was recovered from a human donor in good health (CMV status not recorded). Some clones in this sample may be carry-over from other donors' samples. The rearrangement links TRBV7-6 to TRBJ2-3, with D unresolved. The sample comprised PBMCs, sequenced either directly or after in vitro stimulation (not recorded which). CDR3 DNA sequence: TGTGCCAGTCACCCCCCAGGCCTAAGCACAGATACGCAGTATTTT. Its translation: CASHPPGLSTDTQYF.